A selection of T cell receptor beta chains follows, all from one sample in a study of T cells after yellow fever vaccination. TCRdb re-called the 5' RACE reads through MiXCR, storing one row per CDR3 protein. In the table there are more than 80,000 distinct CDR3 sequences, roughly 5.2% of which are singletons. Here the sequenced sample was CD8+ T cells sorted from PBMCs, taken 10 days after the yellow fever booster vaccination. The receptors come from a man between 18 and 29 years old who received the YFV17D yellow fever vaccine. CDR3s include the opening cysteine and the closing phenylalanine or tryptophan. The D gene is left open where the match is weak. Expanded clones are given a class, and other clones once, few, many or no size at all.

cdr3_length,v_call,clone_size,d_call,j_call,cdr3_aa,cdr3_nt
17,TRBV7-9,few,-,TRBJ1-2,CASSWDVGRSPNYGYTF,TGTGCCAGCAGCTGGGATGTGGGACGGTCACCTAACTATGGCTACACCTTC
14,TRBV10-3,-,-,TRBJ1-1,CAISEPGGNIEAFF,TGTGCCATCAGTGAGCCCGGGGGGAATATTGAAGCTTTCTTT
16,TRBV6-5,few,-,TRBJ1-6,CASSYPRGDGLSPLHF,TGTGCCAGCAGTTACCCCAGGGGAGACGGACTTTCACCCCTCCACTTT
17,TRBV12-3/TRBV12-4,few,-,TRBJ2-5,CASSQGGFGGPQETQYF,TGTGCCAGCAGCCAAGGGGGGTTCGGGGGGCCTCAAGAGACCCAGTACTTC
18,TRBV3-1,few,TRBD1,TRBJ2-5,CASSPAVSGGGKQETQYF,TGTGCCAGCAGCCCCGCGGTTTCAGGGGGCGGAAAACAAGAGACCCAGTACTTC
16,TRBV5-1,few,TRBD1,TRBJ1-1,CASSPRTGGLNTEAFF,TGCGCCAGCAGCCCCAGGACAGGGGGTTTGAACACTGAAGCTTTCTTT
19,TRBV7-3,-,TRBD1,TRBJ2-6,CAISGDHGDRVTGANVLTF,TGTGCCATCAGCGGGGATCACGGGGACAGGGTGACTGGGGCCAACGTCCTGACTTTC
17,TRBV25-1,-,-,TRBJ1-1,CASSESPLGYQNTEAFF,TGTGCCAGCAGTGAATCCCCCTTAGGGTACCAGAACACTGAAGCTTTCTTT
12,TRBV11-2,many,-,TRBJ2-1,CASRLGTTEQFF,TGTGCCAGCAGGTTGGGGACAACTGAGCAGTTCTTC
13,TRBV18,few,-,TRBJ2-1,CASSPRYGNEQFF,TGTGCCAGCTCACCACGATATGGCAATGAGCAGTTCTTC
15,TRBV7-9,many,TRBD2,TRBJ2-5,CASSLLSGGGETQYF,TGTGCCAGCAGCTTATTGAGCGGGGGAGGTGAGACCCAGTACTTC
17,TRBV3-1,few,TRBD2,TRBJ2-1,CASSQAPWTSLDNEQFF,TGTGCCAGCAGCCAAGCCCCTTGGACTAGCTTGGACAATGAGCAGTTCTTC
14,TRBV3-1,-,TRBD2,TRBJ2-1,CASSPSPSGVEQFF,TGTGCCAGCAGCCCATCACCTAGCGGTGTGGAGCAGTTCTTC
15,TRBV19,-,-,TRBJ2-1,CASSIKKRGGNEQFF,TGTGCCAGTAGTATAAAGAAGAGGGGGGGCAATGAGCAGTTCTTC
15,TRBV6-5,few,-,TRBJ1-1,CASSYSSSYNTEAFF,TGTGCCAGCAGTTACTCGTCCAGCTACAACACTGAAGCTTTCTTT
15,TRBV7-2,few,TRBD2,TRBJ2-5,CASSLTLATGETQYF,TGTGCCAGCAGCCTGACACTAGCGACCGGAGAGACCCAGTACTTC
15,TRBV6-6,many,TRBD1,TRBJ1-2,CASSPRTGAAYGYTF,TGTGCCAGCAGTCCGAGGACAGGGGCAGCCTATGGCTACACCTTC
12,TRBV30,few,-,TRBJ1-2,CAWTRQTYGYTF,TGTGCCTGGACCCGACAGACCTATGGCTACACCTTC
15,TRBV4-1,-,-,TRBJ2-3,CASSQQGIGTDTQYF,TGCGCCAGCAGCCAACAGGGAATTGGCACAGATACGCAGTATTTT
16,TRBV20-1,many,TRBD2,TRBJ2-4,CSALPPSGGFRDIQYF,TGCAGTGCTCTCCCCCCTAGCGGGGGGTTTAGGGACATTCAGTACTTC
13,TRBV7-9,-,-,TRBJ1-2,CASSVSGLEGYTF,TGTGCCAGCAGCGTATCGGGCCTGGAGGGCTACACCTTC
16,TRBV3-1,many,TRBD2,TRBJ2-5,CASSQVLAGLQETQYF,TGTGCCAGCAGCCAAGTCCTAGCGGGGTTGCAAGAGACCCAGTACTTC
13,TRBV12-3/TRBV12-4,many,-,TRBJ2-1,CASSSHGGNEQFF,TGTGCCAGCAGCTCTCACGGGGGCAATGAGCAGTTCTTC
13,TRBV6-5,-,-,TRBJ1-1,CASSYRRLTEAFF,TGTGCCAGCAGTTATAGGCGGTTAACTGAAGCTTTCTTT
12,TRBV14,-,-,TRBJ1-1,CASSQDYRYAFF,TGTGCCAGCAGCCAAGATTATAGGTACGCTTTCTTT
11,TRBV12-3/TRBV12-4,-,TRBD1,TRBJ2-7,CATGQGGEQYF,TGTGCCACGGGACAGGGAGGAGAGCAGTACTTC
12,TRBV5-1,-,-,TRBJ2-5,CASRTSGETQYF,TGCGCCAGCAGAACAAGTGGGGAGACCCAGTACTTC